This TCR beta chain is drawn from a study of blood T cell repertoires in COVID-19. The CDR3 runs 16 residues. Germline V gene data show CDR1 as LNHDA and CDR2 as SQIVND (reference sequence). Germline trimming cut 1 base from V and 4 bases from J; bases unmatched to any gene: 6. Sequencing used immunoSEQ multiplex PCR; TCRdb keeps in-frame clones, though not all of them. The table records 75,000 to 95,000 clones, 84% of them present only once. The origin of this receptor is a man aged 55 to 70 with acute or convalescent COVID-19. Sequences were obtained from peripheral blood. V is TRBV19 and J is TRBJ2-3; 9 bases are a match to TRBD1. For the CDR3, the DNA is TGTGCCAGTAGTATAGGCGGGACAGGGAGCCCAGATACGCAGTATTTT. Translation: CASSIGGTGSPDTQYF.